Sequencing of this T cell receptor (beta chain) was carried out in a study of response to subunit inactivated influenza vaccine. Broader study findings: Authors suggested that a seasonal influenza vaccination recruits few new T cells each time.

Germline loops: CDR1 MNHEY, CDR2 SVGAGI. Trimming cost V 2 bases and J 10 bases; bases outside gene matches: 6. This CDR3 comprises 14 residues. A note on this clonotype: Its antigen is unknown.

Each CDR3 protein gets one entry after TCRdb re-called the RT-PCR reads with MiXCR. Found here are around 190,000 distinct CDR3 sequences, approximately 15% of them singletons; the top ten hold roughly 24%. This sample comprised CD8+ T cells sorted from PBMCs, obtained roughly 5 days after vaccination. The source is a man aged 50 or older who received an inactivated influenza vaccine. The rearrangement links TRBV6-5 to TRBJ2-1, with 9 nucleotides matching TRBD1. The CDR3 sequence is CASSYHWTGVEQFF. The CDR3 bases are TGTGCCAGCAGTTACCACTGGACAGGGGTCGAGCAGTTCTTC.